This record covers a single T cell receptor (beta chain). In this sample, this clonotype turned up a few times. The target of this receptor is not known. No much larger clonotype is one base removed from it; base qualities were not supplied. This sample's treatment or condition label indicates: allogeneic hematopoietic cell transplantation with graft depleted of TCRalphabeta T cells and CD19 B cells. The children who served as transplant recipients had been given grafts of TCRalphabeta/CD19-depleted allogeneic hematopoietic cells. The method behind the library was PCR. The reads were generated on an Illumina HiSeq 2500. Molecular barcoding was employed in the preparation of TCR libraries, with unique molecular identifiers being used to normalize TCRbeta repertoire quantification. The public reads were reprocessed in TCRdb via fastp at Q25 and MiXCR, keeping in-frame beta chains. Merged by CDR3 protein, the rows form single entries marked with the most common genes and DNA. In all, the sample holds about 980,000 distinct CDR3 sequences, and under 30% of those were seen once. Clones ranked in the top ten supply around 30% of the sample.

At the junction V is shortened by 6 bases and J by 5 bases, with 16 bases in between. CDR1 and CDR2 (DFQATT, SNEGSKA) derive from the germline V gene (reference sequence). The CDR3 has 13 amino acids, counting the end cysteine and phenylalanine. This entry keeps only the CDR3 DNA: 39 bases, framed from base 1. The record originates from a study of T-cell reconstitution after alpha-beta-depleted transplantation in children (dated by TCRdb to 2015 to 2016). Some background on the complete study: T-cell immune reconstitution after TCRalphabeta/CD19-depleted allogeneic hematopoietic cell transplantation in children was quantitatively tracked in the study by means of TCR repertoire profiling. The paper's findings and limits, for the study overall: In some patients, the high TCRbeta diversity seen at day 60 was put down to recipient T cells and intrathymic progenitors that had survived conditioning. Apparently early alphabetaT-cell count recovery about two months after transplant reportedly relied on only several hundred rapidly expanded clones derived from non-depleted graft cells. Over the following months the frequencies of hyperexpanded clones went down, and after one year T-cell counts and TCRbeta diversity were mostly credited to newly produced T cells.

The receptor's source is a boy under two years old who had a stem cell transplant for SCID, so the T cells may come from the graft donor. Source: PBMCs, mostly from graft donor cells, taken 360 days after TCRalphabeta/CD19-depleted stem cell transplant. The sequence is built from TRBV20-1 and TRBJ1-2, with no reliable assignment of the D segment. The encoded CDR3 is CSAQDVRDYGYTF. The sequence in DNA is TGCAGTGCCCAGGACGTTCGCGATTATGGCTACACCTTC.